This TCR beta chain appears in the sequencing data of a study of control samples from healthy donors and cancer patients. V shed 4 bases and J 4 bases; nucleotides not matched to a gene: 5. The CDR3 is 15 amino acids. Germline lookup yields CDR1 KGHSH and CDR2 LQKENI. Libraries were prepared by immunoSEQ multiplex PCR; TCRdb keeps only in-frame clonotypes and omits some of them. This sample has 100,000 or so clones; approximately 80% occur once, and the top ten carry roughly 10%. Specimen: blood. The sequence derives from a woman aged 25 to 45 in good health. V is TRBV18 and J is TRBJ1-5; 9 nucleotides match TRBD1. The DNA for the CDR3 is TGTGCCAGCTCACAAGGGACAGGGCTGAATCAGCCCCAGCATTTT. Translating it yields CASSQGTGLNQPQHF.